This T cell receptor (beta chain) was recorded in a study of blood T cell repertoires in COVID-19. The overall study: Sites in the United States, Italy and Spain provided acute and convalescent COVID-19 samples. PBMCs, B-cell-depleted T cells, or T cells provided the cDNA or gDNA that made up the material.

The germline V and J ends were trimmed by 0 bases and 3 bases, with 13 bases remaining between them. This CDR3 comprises 16 residues. The germline gives CDR1 LGHNA, CDR2 YNFKEQ. Under the authors' procedure: It was from reference gene primer amplification that nucleated cell counts were estimated. Profiling relied on immunoSEQ multiplex PCR, and the TCRdb table lists in-frame clones only, not all of them. D and trimming were read from the DNA, whereas the V and J calls and clone size are those reported in that table. The sample records around 100,000 clones, 88% being singletons. This sequence was found in a human donor in a cohort sampled during active COVID-19. Source material: peripheral blood. This chain links TRBV4-2 with TRBJ2-3, with D perhaps matching TRBD2 (6 bases). The CDR3 loop reads CASSQDTEGSTDTQYF. Written as DNA, the CDR3 is TGTGCCAGCAGCCAAGATACGGAGGGATCGACAGATACGCAGTATTTT.